Following are 15 T cell receptor beta chains from one sample sequenced in a study of T cells after yellow fever vaccination. TCRdb ran MiXCR on the 5' RACE reads and lists one entry per CDR3 protein. The data hold some 600,000 distinct CDR3 sequences, with 17% observed a single time. The sample was PBMCs, taken 5 to 6 days after the first yellow fever vaccination. These TCRs come from a man aged 18 to 30 who received the YFV17D yellow fever vaccine.

This clonotype was counted only a few times. V is TRBV30 and J is TRBJ2-5; tentative D call: TRBD1 (5 bases). The CDR3 is 11 residues long. The V and J ends lost 0 bases and 8 bases respectively, with 7 bases between them. Germline values: CDR1 GTSNPN, CDR2 SVGIG (reference sequence). CDR3 residues: CAWSVRTTQYF. The CDR3 DNA follows: TGTGCCTGGAGTGTTAGGACAACCCAGTACTTC.

This clonotype was observed a handful of times. The V gene is TRBV19, the J gene TRBJ2-3; D tentatively reads TRBD1 or TRBD2 (5 bases each). Per germline, CDR1 LNHDA and CDR2 SQIVND (reference sequence). Trimming stripped 6 bases from V and 3 bases from J, with 10 bases between. The CDR3 is 13 amino acids. CDR3 bases: TGTGCCAGTAGATGGGGGAGTACAGATACGCAGTATTTT. This translates into CASRWGSTDTQYF. The whole variable domain, remainder taken from reference TRBV19 and TRBJ2-3, is DGGITQSPKYLFRKEGQNVTLSCEQNLNHDAMYWYRQDPGQGLRLIYYSQIVNDFQKGDIAEGYSVSREKKESFPLTVTSAQKNPTAFYLCASRWGSTDTQYFGPGTRLTVL.

This clonotype has more than one count but fewer than ten. V is TRBV20-1 and J is TRBJ2-5; 14 bases map to TRBD2. CDR1 and CDR2 (germline): DFQATT, SNEGSKA (reference sequence). CDR3 length equals 15 residues. J gave up 1 base and V 5 bases, and 3 bases lay outside the gene matches. CDR3 nucleotides: TGCAGTGCTGATGGGACTAGCGGGGGCCAAGAGACCCAGTACTTC. Its translation is CSADGTSGGQETQYF.

This clonotype was recorded a few times. V usage is TRBV5-1 and J usage is TRBJ1-1; D may be TRBD1 (5 bases). The germline V and J ends were trimmed by 2 bases and 6 bases, with 8 bases remaining between them. The germline CDR1 and CDR2 sequences are SGHRS and YFSETQ. The CDR3 extends over 12 amino acids. CDR3 sequence (DNA): TGCGCCAGCAGCTTCGGGACGGCTGAAGCTTTCTTT. This sequence encodes CASSFGTAEAFF.

The chain has TRBV20-1 and TRBJ1-1, with TRBD1 as a possible D gene (5 bases). The CDR3 runs to 13 residues. Trimming stripped 2 bases from V and 3 bases from J, with 10 bases between. Germline V gene lookup returns CDR1 DFQATT and CDR2 SNEGSKA (reference sequence). CDR3 nucleotides: TGCAGTGCTAGACAGGGCTCCTACACTGAAGCTTTCTTT. Its translation is CSARQGSYTEAFF.

This clonotype was detected only a few times. V gene TRBV9 combines with J gene TRBJ2-2, with 7 bases fitting TRBD1. V lost 6 bases and J lost 4; bases outside the gene matches: 6. The germline CDR1 and CDR2 sequences are SGDLS and YYNGEE. This CDR3 has 14 residues. The CDR3 sequence: CASTSAGGTGELFF. The CDR3, as DNA: TGTGCCAGCACTTCAGCAGGGGGCACCGGGGAGCTGTTTTTT.

This clonotype came up a few times. The V and J genes are TRBV7-2 and TRBJ1-5; no clear D. The V gene's germline CDR1 is SGHTA and CDR2 FQGNSA. The CDR3 loop spans 13 amino acids. The V and J ends lost 1 base and 5 bases respectively, with 6 bases between them. The CDR3: CASSLVRDQPQHF. CDR3 in DNA: TGTGCCAGCAGCTTAGTTAGGGATCAGCCCCAGCATTTT.

Only a few counts were recorded for this clonotype. This chain connects TRBV7-6 to TRBJ2-7; D uncertain. Germline CDR1 SGHVS, CDR2 FNYEAQ. This CDR3 is 15 amino acids long. The V gene lost 0 bases and the J gene lost 2 bases, with 11 bases spanning the gap. The CDR3 nucleotides read TGTGCCAGCAGCTTAGCGGTGGGGTGGACCTACGAGCAGTACGTC. It specifies CASSLAVGWTYEQYV.

The V gene is TRBV4-2, the J gene TRBJ2-1; 10 nucleotides match TRBD2. The V gene end was trimmed by 1 base and the J gene end by 6 bases; junction bases not matched to a gene: 6. CDR1 is LGHNA and CDR2 is YNFKEQ in the germline V gene. CDR3 length equals 16 residues. This CDR3 reads CASSQVFGLAANEQFF. DNA of the CDR3: TGTGCCAGCAGCCAAGTATTCGGACTAGCGGCCAATGAGCAGTTCTTC.

This chain connects TRBV12-3 or TRBV12-4 to TRBJ2-7; D gene uncertain. This CDR3 has 14 amino acids. Trimming took 3 bases from V and 3 from J, leaving 12 bases between them. The CDR3 DNA reads TGTGCCAGCAGTTTTGACCCCCCCGACTACGAGCAGTACTTC. Its translation: CASSFDPPDYEQYF.

The chain links TRBV20-1 to TRBJ2-5; D might be TRBD1 (6 bases). The germline V gene has CDR1 DFQATT and CDR2 SNEGSKA (reference sequence). V lost 6 bases and J 6 bases, leaving 14 bases between the germline ends. The CDR3 length is 12 residues. CDR3 nucleotides: TGCAGTGCGCACCACAGGGTCCAGACCCAGTACTTC. It yields the protein CSAHHRVQTQYF.

This clonotype was detected a few times. J is TRBJ2-3 and V is TRBV7-2, with D perhaps TRBD1 or TRBD2 (6 bases each). The V and J ends lost 6 bases and 8 bases respectively, with 15 bases between them. The CDR3 is 13 amino acids. Germline assignment: CDR1 SGHTA and CDR2 FQGNSA. The CDR3: CASRGVRGGTQYF. CDR3 nucleotides: TGTGCCAGCAGGGGGGTCAGGGGAGGTACGCAGTATTTT. Full variable domain (missing parts from reference TRBV7-2 and TRBJ2-3): GAGVSQSPSNKVTEKGKDVELRCDPISGHTALYWYRQSLGQGLEFLIYFQGNSAPDKSGLPSDRFSAERTGGSVSTLTIQRTQQEDSAVYLCASRGVRGGTQYFGPGTRLTVL.

The chain recombines TRBV4-2 with TRBJ2-7, with D maybe TRBD2 (5 bases). Germline V CDR1 and CDR2: LGHNA, YNFKEQ. The CDR3 sequence is 15 residues long. With 1 base removed from V and 1 base from J, the gap between germline ends came to 11 bases. The CDR3 loop is CASSQGSGDSYEQYF. In DNA form, the CDR3 reads TGTGCCAGCAGCCAAGGCAGCGGTGATTCCTACGAGCAGTACTTC.

This clonotype showed up just a few times. This rearrangement joins TRBV6-1 to TRBJ2-4, with 11 bases fitting TRBD2. Germline assignment: CDR1 MNHNS and CDR2 SASEGT. CDR3 length: 16 residues. J lost 6 bases, V lost 6 bases, and 10 bases had no gene match. The CDR3 DNA sequence: TGTGCCAGCAGCCGTAATAGCGGGGGGGTTGTAAACATTCAGTACTTC. Its translation: CASSRNSGGVVNIQYF.

This chain links TRBV7-2 with TRBJ2-1; 12 bases agree with TRBD2. Germline assignment: CDR1 SGHTA and CDR2 FQGNSA. This CDR3 has 16 amino acids. With V trimmed by 4 bases and J by 6 bases, 7 bases remained unmatched. The CDR3 DNA sequence: TGTGCCAGCAGCTCATACGGGGGACTAGCGGGCAATGAGCAGTTCTTC. Its translation: CASSSYGGLAGNEQFF.